This is a list of T cell receptor beta chains from one sample in a study of Graves' ophthalmopathy and Graves' hyperthyroidism. TCRdb redid the calling of the multiplex PCR reads with MiXCR, one entry per CDR3 protein. The sample has about 400,000 distinct CDR3 sequences, around 20% seen once. The material sequenced was peripheral blood. All receptors come from a woman in her late teens or twenties with Graves' ophthalmopathy. Both conserved end residues are trimmed from each CDR3. Clone sizes are given selectively: once, few, many, or a class where the clone is expanded.

abundance	j_gene	v_gene	CDR3aa
many	TRBJ2-7	TRBV6-2/TRBV6-3	ATIPSRTYEQY
many	TRBJ1-5	TRBV19	ASSIVRSNQPQH
many	TRBJ1-1	TRBV28	ASRDTGEAF
many	TRBJ2-7	TRBV20-1	SASPLTTGTPYEQY
few	TRBJ1-6	TRBV5-5	ASGGPPLH
-	TRBJ1-5	TRBV12-3/TRBV12-4	ASSGQGVQH
few	TRBJ1-2	TRBV6-1	ASSEPGYGYT
many	TRBJ2-7	TRBV7-2	ASSSPWPGPTYEQY
many	TRBJ1-5	TRBV6-1	ASSELGAGNQPQH
many	TRBJ2-2	TRBV30	AWSVAGELF
-	TRBJ2-5	TRBV7-2	ASSVGLTDQETQY
many	TRBJ1-1	TRBV10-3	AINAGEGRDTEAF
-	TRBJ1-6	TRBV6-2/TRBV6-3	ASSWDGPFQTSPLH
many	TRBJ2-7	TRBV6-2/TRBV6-3	ASTAREGVNEQY
many	TRBJ2-2	TRBV5-8	ASSFENTGELF
many	TRBJ1-5	TRBV4-1	ASSHQDRADQPQH
many	TRBJ2-7	TRBV12-3/TRBV12-4	ASSTGLAGGPSEQY
many	TRBJ1-1	TRBV10-3	AISLEVGDTEAF
many	TRBJ2-3	TRBV6-1	ASSQGTVSSTDTQY
many	TRBJ2-7	TRBV13	ASRRGAADEQY
many	TRBJ1-1	TRBV14	ASSQGYNTEAF
many	TRBJ1-1	TRBV6-5	ASSYSKPNTEAF
many	TRBJ2-5	TRBV28	ASSSGTSGSETQY
many	TRBJ1-5	TRBV4-1	ASSQTINQPQH
many	TRBJ2-7	TRBV30	AWMRQGYEQY
many	TRBJ2-5	TRBV7-8	ASFSKRLGSKKETQY
-	TRBJ2-7	TRBV7-9	ASSQYRDNEQY
few	TRBJ2-7	TRBV20-1	SAIQGYEQY
many	TRBJ1-1	TRBV28	ASRIQGANTEAF
many	TRBJ2-2	TRBV27	ASTKGAGLVGELF
many	TRBJ2-7	TRBV9	ASSVNTDPYEQY
many	TRBJ1-6	TRBV6-2/TRBV6-3	ASSYSSRGSYYSPLH
many	TRBJ1-5	TRBV28	ASSPPGGGGRPQH
many	TRBJ2-7	TRBV28	ASSFPSVLAGSPYEQY
many	TRBJ2-7	TRBV6-2/TRBV6-3	ASSYRGGIYEQY
many	TRBJ2-2	TRBV30	AWSVREGAAGELF
many	TRBJ2-2	TRBV6-2/TRBV6-3	ASSFLQGNGELF
-	TRBJ2-7	TRBV6-5	ASSYYEVGGGEQY
-	TRBJ1-5	TRBV19	ASSIWRRQGGNQPQH
many	TRBJ2-7	TRBV20-1	SARARSTYEQY
many	TRBJ1-1	TRBV6-5	ASSSRAGGDTEAF
-	TRBJ2-2	TRBV30	ASSGSEAGELF
many	TRBJ1-1	TRBV27	ASSLTFNTEAF
many	TRBJ2-7	TRBV12-3/TRBV12-4	ASSSDRWSYEQY
many	TRBJ1-5	TRBV2	ASREEINQPQH
-	TRBJ1-6	TRBV3-1	ASSLWSSYNSPLH
-	TRBJ2-5	TRBV29-1	SVEVGRGETQY
-	TRBJ1-2	TRBV20-1	SATPLVGGYGYT
many	TRBJ1-5	TRBV6-1	ASSEAQTPNQPQH
few	TRBJ1-3	TRBV28	ASNEVTGNTIY
many	TRBJ2-7	TRBV30	ASGGVRGGYEQY
many	TRBJ2-7	TRBV6-2/TRBV6-3	ASSRPKDLPYEQY
many	TRBJ2-2	TRBV7-3	ASSTEAGKSTGELF